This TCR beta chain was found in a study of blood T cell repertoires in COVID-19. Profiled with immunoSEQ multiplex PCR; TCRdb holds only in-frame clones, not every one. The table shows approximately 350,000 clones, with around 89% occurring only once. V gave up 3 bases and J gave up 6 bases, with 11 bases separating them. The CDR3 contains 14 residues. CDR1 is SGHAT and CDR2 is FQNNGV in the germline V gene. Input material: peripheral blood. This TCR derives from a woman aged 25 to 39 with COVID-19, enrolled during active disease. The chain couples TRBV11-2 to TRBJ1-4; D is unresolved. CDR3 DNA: TGTGCCAGCAGCTTCAGGCGGGCGGATGAAAAACTGTTTTTT. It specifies CASSFRRADEKLFF.